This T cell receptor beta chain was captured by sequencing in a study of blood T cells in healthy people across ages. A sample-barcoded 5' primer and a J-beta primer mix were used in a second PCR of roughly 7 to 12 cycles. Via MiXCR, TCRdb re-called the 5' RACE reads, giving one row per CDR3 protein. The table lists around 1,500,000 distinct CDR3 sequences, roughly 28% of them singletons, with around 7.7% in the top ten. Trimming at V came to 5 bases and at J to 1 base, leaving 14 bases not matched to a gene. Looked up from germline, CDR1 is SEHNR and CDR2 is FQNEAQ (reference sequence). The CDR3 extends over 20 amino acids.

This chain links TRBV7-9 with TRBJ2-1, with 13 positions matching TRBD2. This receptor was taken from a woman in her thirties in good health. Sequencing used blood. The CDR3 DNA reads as TGTGCCAGCAGCCCCCGATCGACTAGCGGGAGGTTTTTGTCCTACAATGAGCAGTTCTTC. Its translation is CASSPRSTSGRFLSYNEQFF.